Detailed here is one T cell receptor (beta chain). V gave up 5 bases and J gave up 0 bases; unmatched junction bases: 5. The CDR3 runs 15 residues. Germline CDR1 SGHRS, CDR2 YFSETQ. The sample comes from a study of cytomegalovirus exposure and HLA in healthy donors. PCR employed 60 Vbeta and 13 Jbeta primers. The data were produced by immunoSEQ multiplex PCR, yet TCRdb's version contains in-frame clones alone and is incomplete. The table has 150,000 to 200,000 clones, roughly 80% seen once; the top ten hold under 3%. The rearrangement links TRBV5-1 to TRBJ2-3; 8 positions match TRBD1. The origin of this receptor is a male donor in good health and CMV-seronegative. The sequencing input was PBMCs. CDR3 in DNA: TGCGCCAGCAGGCAAACAGGGGGTAGCACAGATACGCAGTATTTT. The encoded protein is CASRQTGGSTDTQYF.